Each of the 28 T cell receptor beta chains below was sequenced from the same sample in a study of T cell responses to AZD1222 COVID-19 vaccine (dated by TCRdb to the early 2020s). This specimen's time point label, per the study, means: baseline before first vaccination. Libraries were built with the immunoSEQ multiplex PCR assay. The source is immuneACCESS, and TCRdb retained only in-frame sequences with V and J called. Part of the clones is not carried over; for the studies checked, unresolved V genes explain less than half of this, and the remainder is unexplained. This sample has more than 110,000 clones in its table, and 80% to 95% of those were observed once. The ten largest clones take up approximately 2.6% of the sample. The source material was peripheral blood, sampled on day 0 of AZD1222 vaccination. The source is an adult in good health.

This clone came up once. This CDR3 is CASSLNPGRRGEQYF. The DNA of the CDR3 is TGTGCCAGCAGCTTAAATCCAGGGAGGCGCGGCGAGCAGTACTTC. This sequence joins TRBV7-3 and TRBJ2-7, with D perhaps matching TRBD2 (6 bases). V dropped 1 base and J dropped 6 bases, with 16 bases sitting between them. Germline V CDR1 and CDR2: SGHTA, FQGTGA. The CDR3 has 15 amino acids.

This clone showed up just once. The chain joins TRBV19 to TRBJ1-1, with a weak D call TRBD1 (5 bases). Germline loops: CDR1 LNHDA, CDR2 SQIVND (reference sequence). V was shortened by 3 bases and J by 2 bases, with 10 bases between the two germline ends. The length of the CDR3 is 14 residues. Here the CDR3 reads CASSMGGANTEAFF. CDR3 in DNA: TGTGCCAGTAGTATGGGTGGGGCTAACACTGAAGCTTTCTTT.

This clone was observed a single time. This chain links TRBV9 with TRBJ1-6, with 7 bases identical to TRBD1. This CDR3 has 15 residues. J gave up 10 bases and V 0 bases, and 7 bases lay outside the gene matches. Looked up from germline, CDR1 is SGDLS and CDR2 is YYNGEE. CDR3 DNA sequence: TGTGCCAGCAGCGTAGCCCCGCAGGGGGGATCACCCCTCCACTTT. Its protein product is CASSVAPQGGSPLHF.

The chain joins TRBV25-1 to TRBJ2-3; the D gene is possibly TRBD1 (5 bases). CDR3 length: 13 residues. Trimming removed 9 bases from V and 6 bases from J, with 16 bases in between. CDR1 and CDR2 from the germline V gene are MGHDK and SYGVNS. The CDR3 loop reads CARDLPQVDTQYF. In DNA form, the CDR3 reads TGTGCCAGAGACCTCCCACAGGTTGATACGCAGTATTTT.

The rearrangement joins TRBV7-2 to TRBJ2-7, with 12 bases identical to TRBD2. This CDR3 comprises 15 residues. The germline V gene has CDR1 SGHTA and CDR2 FQGNSA. With V trimmed by 3 bases and J by 5 bases, 5 bases remained unmatched. The CDR3 DNA sequence: TGTGCCAGCAGCTTGAGACTAGCGGGAGCACACGAGCAGTACTTC. Residues: CASSLRLAGAHEQYF.

The gene calls are TRBV27 and TRBJ2-3; perhaps TRBD1 as D (6 bases). The CDR3 consists of 15 residues. CDR1 is MNHEY, CDR2 SMNVEV, per germline (reference sequence). Deletions cut 2 bases from V and 4 bases from J, with 13 bases between. The CDR3, as DNA: TGTGCCAGCAGTTTAATGGGGGCGCCGTCAGATACGCAGTATTTT. Its protein product is CASSLMGAPSDTQYF.

V usage is TRBV11-3 and J usage is TRBJ1-6, with D possibly being TRBD1 (6 bases). The CDR3 contains 18 residues. From germline, CDR1 is SGHNT and CDR2 YENEEA. Between the trimmed V and J ends, which lost 4 bases and 1 base, there was a span of 17 bases. The CDR3 is CASSWGRGAVSYNSPLHF. CDR3 nucleotide sequence: TGTGCCAGCAGCTGGGGACGGGGGGCTGTGTCCTATAATTCACCCCTCCACTTT.

V usage is TRBV24-1 and J usage is TRBJ1-2; D not resolved. This CDR3 contains 13 residues. Per the germline V gene, CDR1 is KGHDR and CDR2 is SFDVKD. The V and J ends lost 3 bases and 14 bases respectively, with 18 bases between them. Here the CDR3 DNA reads TGTGCCACCAGTGATCCGTGGTCCCCAAAACCGACCTTC. Translating it yields CATSDPWSPKPTF.

The V gene is TRBV2, the J gene TRBJ2-3; D is possibly TRBD1 (6 bases). The ends were cut back, 8 bases at V and 2 bases at J, with 14 bases in the middle. Germline CDR1 is SNHLY and CDR2 is FYNNEI. The CDR3 extends over 14 amino acids. For the CDR3, the DNA is TGTGCCAGCGCTACCAGGGGTCTCACAGATACGCAGTATTTT. It specifies CASATRGLTDTQYF.

The chain uses TRBV28 and TRBJ1-4, with 7 bases matching TRBD1. Germline loops: CDR1 MDHEN, CDR2 SYDVKM. The CDR3 extends over 16 amino acids. After removal of 6 bases from V and 0 bases from J, the junction contained 7 bases not matched to a gene. In DNA, the CDR3 is TGTGCCAGCAGGTCGGACAGGATTGCAACTAATGAAAAACTGTTTTTT. Amino acids: CASRSDRIATNEKLFF. The full variable domain, in which reference TRBV28 and TRBJ1-4 provide the parts outside the CDR3, is DVKVTQSSRYLVKRTGEKVFLECVQDMDHENMFWYRQDPGLGLRLIYFSYDVKMKEKGDIPEGYSVSREKKERFSLILESASTNQTSMYLCASRSDRIATNEKLFFGSGTQLSVL.

V and J are TRBV2 and TRBJ2-1, with D perhaps TRBD2 (7 bases). The V and J ends lost 7 bases and 7 bases respectively, with 23 bases between them. The CDR3 loop spans 16 amino acids. The V gene's germline CDR1 is SNHLY and CDR2 FYNNEI. CDR3 protein: CASTTEGGGPLNEQFF. CDR3 nucleotides: TGTGCCAGCACAACCGAAGGGGGGGGCCCTTTAAATGAGCAGTTCTTC. Variable domain in full (rest from reference TRBV2 and TRBJ2-1): EPEVTQTPSHQVTQMGQEVILRCVPISNHLYFYWYRQILGQKVEFLVSFYNNEISEKSEIFDDQFSVERPDGSNFTLKIRSTKLEDSAMYFCASTTEGGGPLNEQFFGPGTRLTVL.

V gene TRBV5-4 combines with J gene TRBJ2-7, with D perhaps matching TRBD1 or TRBD2 (6 bases each). This CDR3 comprises 13 residues. The ends were cut back, 0 bases at V and 7 bases at J, with 11 bases in the middle. Germline lookup yields CDR1 SGHNT and CDR2 YYREEE (reference sequence). CDR3 in amino acids: CASSLGGAREQYF. The CDR3 DNA reads as TGTGCCAGCAGCTTGGGGGGGGCTCGAGAGCAGTACTTC.

The chain employs TRBV9 and TRBJ2-7; D uncertain. Germline values: CDR1 SGDLS, CDR2 YYNGEE. The ends were cut back, 4 bases at V and 3 bases at J, with 11 bases in the middle. This CDR3 has 13 amino acids. CDR3 sequence: CASSPREYYEQYF. CDR3 in DNA: TGTGCCAGCAGCCCGCGCGAGTACTACGAGCAGTACTTC.

The chain combines TRBV18 with TRBJ1-1; D may be TRBD1 (5 bases). The germline V gene encodes CDR1 KGHSH and CDR2 LQKENI. Trimming cost V 4 bases and J 7 bases, with 19 bases left between them. The CDR3 has 15 residues. CDR3 amino acids: CASSLNEGAGGEAFF. The CDR3 DNA reads as TGTGCCAGCTCACTTAATGAGGGTGCTGGGGGTGAAGCTTTCTTT. The full variable domain, completed using reference TRBV18 and TRBJ1-1, is NAGVMQNPRHLVRRRGQEARLRCSPMKGHSHVYWYRQLPEEGLKFMVYLQKENIIDESGMPKERFSAEFPKEGPSILRIQQVVRGDSAAYFCASSLNEGAGGEAFFGQGTRLTVV.

The chain links TRBV18 to TRBJ2-2; a weak D match, TRBD2 (6 bases). Per the germline V gene, CDR1 is KGHSH and CDR2 is LQKENI. V was trimmed by 2 bases and J by 4 bases, leaving 14 bases between them. This CDR3 contains 16 residues. This CDR3 reads CASSPVREAGTGELFF. CDR3 DNA sequence: TGTGCCAGCTCACCAGTCAGGGAGGCTGGCACCGGGGAGCTGTTTTTT. Full variable domain (missing parts from reference TRBV18 and TRBJ2-2): NAGVMQNPRHLVRRRGQEARLRCSPMKGHSHVYWYRQLPEEGLKFMVYLQKENIIDESGMPKERFSAEFPKEGPSILRIQQVVRGDSAAYFCASSPVREAGTGELFFGEGSRLTVL.

CDR3 in amino acids: CSVLHLETQYF. In DNA form, the CDR3 reads TGCAGCGTTCTCCACCTAGAGACCCAGTACTTC. The chain carries TRBV29-1 and TRBJ2-5; unclear D gene. This CDR3 has 11 amino acids. Trimming shortened V by 5 bases and J by 4 bases, and 8 bases separated the two germline ends. The germline V gene encodes CDR1 SQVTM and CDR2 ANQGSEA.

The chain is built from TRBV6-2 or TRBV6-3 and TRBJ2-7; 7 bases are a match to TRBD1. V trimming: 2 bases; J trimming: 2 bases; junction bases outside the gene matches: 9. From germline, CDR1 is MNHEY and CDR2 SVGEGT. This CDR3 is built from 16 residues. The CDR3 nucleotides read TGTGCCAGCAGTTACCCACAGGGGTCCGGGGCCTACGAGCAGTACTTC. Amino acids: CASSYPQGSGAYEQYF.

This clone has a single count. This chain uses TRBV2 with TRBJ2-5, with 10 bases identical to TRBD2. The CDR3 has 14 residues. The V segment lost 9 bases and the J segment 4 bases; nucleotides outside the gene matches: 8. Germline CDR1 SNHLY, CDR2 FYNNEI. This chain's CDR3 is CARRRAGGAETQYF. For the CDR3, the DNA is TGTGCCAGAAGAAGAGCGGGGGGGGCAGAGACCCAGTACTTC.

The genes are TRBV2 and TRBJ2-7; D may be TRBD1 or TRBD2 (5 bases each). V lost 8 bases and J 5 bases, leaving 13 bases between the germline ends. Per germline, CDR1 SNHLY and CDR2 FYNNEI. CDR3 length equals 12 residues. The CDR3 loop reads CASRPEGNEQYF. In DNA form, the CDR3 reads TGTGCCAGCCGCCCTGAGGGGAACGAGCAGTACTTC.

Concerning this clone: Other DNA sequences in the sample encode the same CDR3. The gene calls are TRBV6-5 and TRBJ1-6; no clear D. The CDR3 runs 14 residues. V was clipped by 4 bases and J by 2 bases, with 6 bases between them. Germline assignment: CDR1 MNHEY and CDR2 SVGAGI. CDR3 residues: CASSSGPYNSPLHF. For the CDR3, the DNA is TGTGCCAGCAGTTCCGGGCCCTATAATTCACCCCTCCACTTT.

This clone appeared a single time. The chain employs TRBV13 and TRBJ2-1, with D perhaps matching TRBD1 (5 bases). V lost 3 bases, J lost 0 bases, and 12 bases lay in between. The germline V gene has CDR1 PRHDT and CDR2 FYEKMQ (reference sequence). The CDR3 is 16 amino acids. The CDR3, as DNA: TGTGCCAGCAGCTTTAGGGGCGAGCACTCCTACAATGAGCAGTTCTTC. Translation gives CASSFRGEHSYNEQFF.

This clone has only a few counts. CDR3 amino acids: CSVRLTGNYGYTF. The CDR3 DNA reads as TGCAGCGTCCGACTGACAGGGAACTATGGCTACACCTTC. The V call is TRBV29-1, the J call TRBJ1-2, with 7 nucleotides matching TRBD1. J gave up 2 bases and V 6 bases, and 6 bases lay outside the gene matches. Germline loops: CDR1 SQVTM, CDR2 ANQGSEA. The CDR3 sequence is 13 residues long.

CDR3 nucleotides: TGCAGTGCTAGTAAGGGGTTCATCATGAACACTGAAGCTTTCTTT. Amino acid sequence: CSASKGFIMNTEAFF. The chain is built from TRBV20-1 and TRBJ1-1; D possibly corresponds to TRBD1 (5 bases). The germline V and J ends were trimmed by 3 bases and 0 bases, with 14 bases remaining between them. The CDR3 totals 15 residues. The germline CDR1 and CDR2 sequences are DFQATT and SNEGSKA (reference sequence).

The chain links TRBV7-3 to TRBJ1-6; D is uncertain. The CDR3 length is 14 residues. The V and J ends lost 2 bases and 7 bases respectively, with 9 bases between them. The V gene's germline CDR1 is SGHTA and CDR2 FQGTGA. This CDR3 is CASSLHSVNSPLHF. The CDR3 coding sequence is TGTGCCAGCAGCTTACACAGTGTGAATTCACCCCTCCACTTT.

As regards this clone: A read error may account for a junction end that differs from germline. The J gene is TRBJ2-4, the V gene TRBV28; weak D call: TRBD1 (6 bases). CDR1 MDHEN and CDR2 SYDVKM come from the germline V gene. The CDR3 contains 12 residues. CDR3 loop: CASSSSGQHPNF. As DNA, the CDR3 is TGTGCCAGCAGTTCCTCGGGACAACACCCGAACTTC.

This clone turned up a few times. This chain connects TRBV5-4 to TRBJ1-2; D gene unclear. Germline V gene sequence: CDR1 SGHNT, CDR2 YYREEE (reference sequence). V gave up 4 bases and J gave up 8 bases, with 15 bases separating them. CDR3 length: 13 amino acids. The CDR3 region is CASSPEEAWGYTF. CDR3 sequence (DNA): TGTGCCAGCAGCCCGGAGGAGGCCTGGGGCTACACCTTC.

The V and J genes are TRBV27 and TRBJ1-6, with D possibly matching TRBD1 (5 bases). The CDR3 spans 13 residues. Germline CDR1 reads MNHEY; CDR2 reads SMNVEV (reference sequence). The V end was cut by 2 bases, the J end by 9 bases, with 8 bases between. This chain's CDR3 is CASSLPQGSPLHF. The DNA of the CDR3 is TGTGCCAGCAGTTTACCCCAGGGTTCACCCCTCCACTTT.

V gene TRBV5-1 combines with J gene TRBJ1-2; no clear D gene. This CDR3 comprises 13 residues. The germline V gene encodes CDR1 SGHRS and CDR2 YFSETQ. The V end lost 1 base, the J end lost 7 bases, and 11 bases lay between the germline ends. CDR3: CASSLLPPSGYTF. CDR3 DNA: TGCGCCAGCAGCTTGTTACCACCCTCTGGCTACACCTTC.